This is a list of T cell receptor beta chains from one sample in a study of T-cell reconstitution after alpha-beta-depleted transplantation in children. MiXCR, applied by TCRdb to the PCR reads, yields one record per CDR3 protein. The table has 200,000 or so distinct CDR3 sequences, approximately 6% seen once. The specimen comprised PBMCs, sampled before TCRalphabeta/CD19-depleted stem cell transplant. These receptors all stem from a girl less than two years old with combined immunodeficiency, due to receive a stem cell transplant. The CDR3 runs from the conserved cysteine through the conserved F or W. The order of the fields is clone size, V gene, J gene, D gene, CDR3 protein, CDR3 DNA. The D gene is left open where the match is weak. Some rows mark clone size as missing; the rest say once, few, many or name a class of expanded clone.

>many|TRBV29-1|TRBJ2-7|NA
CSVEDRGQDSSYEQYF
TGCAGCGTTGAAGATAGAGGTCAGGATAGCTCCTACGAGCAGTACTTC
>NA|TRBV6-1|TRBJ2-1|TRBD2
CASSELLAGGPSTLQNEQFF
TGTGCCAGCAGTGAATTGCTAGCGGGAGGGCCGAGTACCTTACAAAATGAGCAGTTCTTC
>medium-sized|TRBV5-1|TRBJ2-5|NA
CASSLEGFGTQYF
TGCGCCAGCAGCCTGGAAGGCTTCGGGACCCAGTACTTC
>many|TRBV5-6|TRBJ1-1|NA
CASSTALGDTEAFF
TGTGCCAGCAGCACCGCCCTGGGGGATACTGAAGCTTTCTTT
>many|TRBV7-2|TRBJ2-1|TRBD2
CASSSSGRISSYNEQFF
TGTGCCAGCAGCTCGAGCGGGAGGATCAGCTCCTACAATGAGCAGTTCTTC
>many|TRBV24-1|TRBJ2-4|TRBD1
CATNDRGLSPLAKNIQYF
TGTGCCACCAACGACAGGGGGCTTTCCCCCTTAGCCAAAAACATTCAGTACTTC
>few|TRBV6-6|TRBJ2-3|TRBD1
CAGGQGKTDTQYF
TGTGCGGGAGGACAGGGAAAGACAGATACGCAGTATTTT
>many|TRBV9|TRBJ2-1|NA
CASSRYSGDRRDEQFF
TGTGCCAGCAGCCGATATAGCGGGGACAGGCGGGATGAGCAGTTCTTC
>few|TRBV30|TRBJ2-1|TRBD2
CAWNPRGGSYNEQFF
TGTGCCTGGAACCCTCGGGGGGGGTCCTACAATGAGCAGTTCTTC
>many|TRBV7-3|TRBJ2-1|TRBD2
CASSPLAGGDNEQFF
TGTGCCAGCAGCCCACTAGCGGGGGGGGACAATGAGCAGTTCTTC
>NA|TRBV3-1|TRBJ2-1|TRBD1
CASSLGTGGNEQFF
TGTGCCAGCAGCCTGGGGACAGGTGGAAATGAGCAGTTCTTC
>many|TRBV4-3|TRBJ2-1|NA
CASSQAPDLPTATSYNEQFF
TGCGCCAGCAGCCAAGCACCCGACCTGCCGACAGCGACCTCCTACAATGAGCAGTTCTTC
>many|TRBV6-5|TRBJ2-5|NA
CASSYSETGWETQYF
TGTGCCAGCAGTTACTCTGAGACAGGTTGGGAGACCCAGTACTTC
>NA|TRBV6-2/TRBV6-3|TRBJ2-7|NA
CASSYLNREDEQYF
TGTGCCAGCAGTTACCTAAACAGGGAGGACGAGCAGTACTTC
>many|TRBV6-5|TRBJ2-4|NA
CASSYIEAGKNIQYF
TGTGCCAGCAGTTACATAGAAGCAGGCAAAAACATTCAGTACTTC
>few|TRBV7-8|TRBJ1-2|NA
CASSFGLLYYGYTF
TGTGCCAGCAGCTTTGGGCTCCTCTACTATGGCTACACCTTC
>many|TRBV6-5|TRBJ2-7|NA
CASSYQGGPSYEQYF
TGTGCCAGCAGTTACCAGGGGGGCCCATCCTACGAGCAGTACTTC
>many|TRBV5-4|TRBJ2-2|TRBD1
CASGRQGAHTGELFF
TGTGCCAGCGGCCGACAGGGGGCGCACACCGGGGAGCTGTTTTTT
>many|TRBV29-1|TRBJ1-2|NA
CSVEDGRGVYGYTF
TGCAGCGTTGAAGATGGCCGGGGGGTATATGGCTACACCTTC
>many|TRBV7-7|TRBJ2-1|TRBD2
CASSLASLAEPFYNEQFF
TGTGCCAGCAGCTTAGCCAGTCTAGCGGAGCCATTCTACAATGAGCAGTTCTTC
>many|TRBV11-2|TRBJ2-2|TRBD2
CASSLHRTSATGELFF
TGTGCCAGCAGCCTCCATAGGACTAGCGCCACTGGGGAGCTGTTTTTT
>NA|TRBV11-3|TRBJ1-2|NA
CASSLGGMGIGYTF
TGTGCCAGCAGCTTAGGGGGCATGGGAATTGGCTACACCTTC
>many|TRBV12-3/TRBV12-4|TRBJ2-1|NA
CASSPLARSYNEQFF
TGTGCCAGCAGTCCCCTGGCTAGGTCCTACAATGAGCAGTTCTTC
>many|TRBV9|TRBJ1-1|NA
CASSVEYGDTEAFF
TGTGCCAGCAGCGTAGAATACGGAGACACTGAAGCTTTCTTT
>NA|TRBV20-1|TRBJ1-3|NA
CSAPAGPGNTIYF
TGCAGTGCTCCAGCAGGGCCTGGAAACACCATATATTTT
>many|TRBV7-8|TRBJ2-1|TRBD2
CASRPQLAGVVNEQFF
TGTGCCAGCAGACCACAACTAGCGGGAGTGGTGAATGAGCAGTTCTTC
>many|TRBV7-9|TRBJ2-3|TRBD1
CASRTGAADTQYF
TGTGCCAGCAGAACAGGGGCAGCAGATACGCAGTATTTT
>many|TRBV10-3|TRBJ2-7|NA
CAISERSNYEQYF
TGTGCCATCAGTGAGCGGTCCAACTACGAGCAGTACTTC
>many|TRBV7-2|TRBJ1-1|NA
CASSLIQEMNTEAFF
TGTGCCAGCAGCTTAATTCAAGAGATGAACACTGAAGCTTTCTTT
>many|TRBV12-3/TRBV12-4|TRBJ1-5|TRBD1
CASSLGQGKYQPQHF
TGTGCCAGCAGTCTCGGACAGGGAAAATATCAGCCCCAGCATTTT
>many|TRBV7-9|TRBJ2-4|NA
CASSSGHLIAKNIQYF
TGTGCCAGCAGCTCGGGACACCTCATAGCCAAAAACATTCAGTACTTC
>NA|TRBV9|TRBJ2-1|TRBD1
CASSGVPNRGPYNEQFF
TGTGCCAGCAGCGGGGTGCCCAACAGGGGCCCCTACAATGAGCAGTTCTTC
>many|TRBV20-1|TRBJ2-2|TRBD1
CSAREAQGASGELFF
TGCAGTGCTAGGGAGGCACAGGGGGCCTCCGGGGAGCTGTTTTTT
>many|TRBV12-3/TRBV12-4|TRBJ2-7|TRBD1
CASLRTGGSYEQYF
TGTGCCAGCCTGAGGACAGGGGGCTCCTACGAGCAGTACTTC
>many|TRBV12-3/TRBV12-4|TRBJ2-7|TRBD1
CASSFLAGTGVLGEQYF
TGTGCCAGCAGTTTTCTCGCCGGGACAGGTGTATTGGGCGAGCAGTACTTC
>many|TRBV20-1|TRBJ2-1|NA
CSARRTDYNEQFF
TGCAGTGCTAGACGGACGGACTACAATGAGCAGTTCTTC
>NA|TRBV3-1|TRBJ2-5|TRBD1
CASSQEWDRAAETQYF
TGTGCCAGCAGCCAAGAGTGGGACAGGGCGGCGGAGACCCAGTACTTC
>few|TRBV20-1|TRBJ2-3|TRBD2
CSARRYPGLAGVDTQYF
TGCAGTGCTAGACGATATCCGGGACTAGCGGGAGTAGATACGCAGTATTTT
>few|TRBV18|TRBJ2-5|TRBD1
CASSPDRRETQYF
TGTGCCAGCTCACCGGACAGGAGGGAGACCCAGTACTTC
>NA|TRBV5-6|TRBJ2-3|NA
CASKQLMLAWGLDTQYF
TGTGCCAGCAAACAGCTTATGTTAGCATGGGGTCTCGATACGCAGTATTTT
>many|TRBV4-1|TRBJ2-2|TRBD2
CASSRLLADNTGELFF
TGCGCCAGCAGCCGCCTACTAGCGGACAACACCGGGGAGCTGTTTTTT
>NA|TRBV11-3|TRBJ2-3|NA
CASSLFASPTDTQYF
TGTGCCAGCAGCTTATTTGCCAGCCCCACAGATACGCAGTATTTT
>many|TRBV28|TRBJ2-5|TRBD2
CASSLGLGGRKETQYF
TGTGCCAGCAGTTTAGGCTTGGGCGGGAGAAAAGAGACCCAGTACTTC
>many|TRBV27|TRBJ2-7|NA
CASSLEKSLSSYEQYF
TGTGCCAGCAGTTTGGAAAAGTCCCTGAGCTCCTACGAGCAGTACTTC
>NA|TRBV6-4|TRBJ2-2|TRBD1
CASRSGTGGNTGELFF
TGTGCCAGCAGAAGTGGGACAGGGGGCAACACCGGGGAGCTGTTTTTT
>many|TRBV4-2|TRBJ2-5|NA
CASSPYRTAQETQYF
TGTGCCAGCAGCCCATATAGGACAGCGCAAGAGACCCAGTACTTC
>few|TRBV29-1|TRBJ2-3|NA
CSVTGLSTDTQYF
TGCAGCGTTACAGGGTTAAGCACAGATACGCAGTATTTT
>many|TRBV29-1|TRBJ2-5|TRBD1
CSVEDLGQGPQETQYF
TGCAGCGTTGAAGATCTCGGACAGGGGCCCCAAGAGACCCAGTACTTC
>many|TRBV14|TRBJ2-7|NA
CASSDYSESYEQYF
TGTGCCAGCAGCGACTATAGCGAATCCTACGAGCAGTACTTC
>NA|TRBV27|TRBJ2-6|NA
CASRLGYLPSGANVLTF
TGTGCCAGCAGACTAGGATACCTACCCTCTGGGGCCAACGTCCTGACTTTC
>many|TRBV3-1|TRBJ2-2|TRBD2
CASSQSPGELAGRTGELFF
TGTGCCAGCAGCCAATCCCCCGGGGAACTAGCGGGACGCACCGGGGAGCTGTTTTTT
>NA|TRBV11-2|TRBJ2-1|TRBD2
CACSLKRTSGGTFYNEQFF
TGTGCCTGCAGCTTAAAGAGGACTAGCGGGGGGACCTTCTACAATGAGCAGTTCTTC
>many|TRBV12-3/TRBV12-4|TRBJ2-1|TRBD1
CASSTQNDRASYNEQFF
TGTGCCAGCAGCACGCAAAACGACAGGGCGTCCTACAATGAGCAGTTCTTC